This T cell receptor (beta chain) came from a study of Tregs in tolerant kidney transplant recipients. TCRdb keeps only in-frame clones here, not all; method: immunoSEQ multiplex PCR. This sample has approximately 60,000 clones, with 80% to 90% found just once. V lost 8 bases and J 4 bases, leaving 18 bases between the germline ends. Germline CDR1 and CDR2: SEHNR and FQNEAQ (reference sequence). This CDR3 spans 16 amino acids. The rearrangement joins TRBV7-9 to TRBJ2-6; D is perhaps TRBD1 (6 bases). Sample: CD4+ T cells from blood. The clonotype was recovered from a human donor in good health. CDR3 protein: CASPPRGRSGANVLTF. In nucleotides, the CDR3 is TGTGCCAGCCCACCCAGGGGACGGTCCGGGGCCAACGTCCTGACTTTC.